The source of this TCR beta chain is a study of blood T cell repertoires in COVID-19. The method was immunoSEQ multiplex PCR; TCRdb's version includes in-frame clones alone and lacks a portion of them. The data show about 70,000 clones, roughly 83% seen once. Germline V gene lookup returns CDR1 ENHRY and CDR2 SYGVKD. The CDR3 is made up of 13 amino acids. Trimming took 10 bases from V and 0 from J, leaving 12 bases between them. This clone came up once. This TCR was sampled from a man aged 25-45 years with COVID-19, enrolled during active disease. The rearrangement links TRBV10-3 to TRBJ1-1; the D gene is possibly TRBD1 (6 bases). The source material was peripheral blood. The DNA for the CDR3 is TGTGCCACGACGGACAGCCTGAACACTGAAGCTTTCTTT. Amino acids: CATTDSLNTEAFF.